This T cell receptor (beta chain) was retrieved from a study of blood T cell repertoires in COVID-19. Study background: The analysed material was cDNA or gDNA that came from T cells, B-cell-depleted T cells, or PBMCs.

The V gene lost 6 bases and the J gene lost 7 bases, with 21 bases spanning the gap. The CDR3 spans 15 residues. Germline CDR1 reads MRHNA; CDR2 reads SNTAGT. This clone appeared many times. Generated by immunoSEQ multiplex PCR, the TCRdb table keeps only in-frame clones and is missing some. Of around 70,000 clones in the sample, 80% were seen once. This TCR was recovered from a human donor in a cohort sampled during active COVID-19. Specimen: peripheral blood. The J gene is TRBJ1-1, the V gene TRBV6-4; possible D gene TRBD1, 5 bases. As DNA, the CDR3 is TGTGCCAGCAGACCCCGGGAGGGCACCAGGGATGAAGCTTTCTTT. Amino acid sequence: CASRPREGTRDEAFF.